This T cell receptor (beta chain) was identified during a study of OX40 agonist ivuxolimab in advanced cancers. Study-level information: Past anti-PD-1, anti-PD-L1 or anti-CTLA-4 therapy was accepted, and around 40% had received some. Three partial responders included one hepatocellular carcinoma patient and two cutaneous melanoma patients. Study outcomes and limitations: Partial responders at 0.1-3.0 mg/kg had among the lowest clonal expansion. The study observed clonal expansion of CD4+ and CD8+ blood T cells by week 6 at 0.1 to 3.0 mg/kg.

Worth noting for this clone: Its cognate antigen is unknown.

Using immunoSEQ multiplex PCR, the repertoire was profiled, and TCRdb retains in-frame clones only, with some absent. Counted here are about 33,000 clones, around 84% occurring once; the ten biggest clones make up 20% to 25%. This CDR3 contains 13 residues. CDR1 and CDR2 from the germline V gene are SNHLY and FYNNEI. V lost 8 bases and J lost 7; bases outside the gene matches: 8. The chain links TRBV2 to TRBJ1-2; 9 bases map to TRBD1. The sequence was collected from an adult with an advanced solid tumor such as melanoma, head and neck, liver or kidney cancer. This material consisted of CD4+ or CD8+ T cells sorted from blood, taken in a trial of the OX40 agonist ivuxolimab. CDR3 sequence: CASSPQGAGGYTF. The CDR3 DNA reads as TGTGCCAGCTCGCCACAGGGGGCCGGTGGCTACACCTTC.